Below are 22 T cell receptor beta chains sequenced from a single sample in a study of blood T cell repertoires in COVID-19 (dated by TCRdb to 2018 to 2020). Receptor amplification or capture employed the immunoSEQ multiplex PCR assay. Sourced from immuneACCESS, this table was stored by TCRdb with only in-frame sequences that have V and J called. A share of the clones is absent; for the studies checked, an unresolved V gene accounts for under half, and the remainder has no known explanation. The sample table lists about 210,000 clones, approximately 84% of them with a count of one. The leading ten clones occupy 6% to 8.5% of the sample. Sequenced: peripheral blood. The receptor source for this set is a woman in her 50s with active or convalescent COVID-19.

The chain recombines TRBV4-1 with TRBJ2-1, with D possibly TRBD2 on 6 matching bases. Germline-derived CDR1 and CDR2 are MGHRA and YSYEKL. V dropped 0 bases and J dropped 9 bases, with 18 bases sitting between them. There are 16 residues in the CDR3. The CDR3 bases are TGCGCCAGCAGCCAAGATCCCGGGACTCGAAAGATTGAGCAGTTCTTC. Translated: CASSQDPGTRKIEQFF.

The rearrangement uses TRBV19 and TRBJ2-6; D is perhaps TRBD1 (5 bases). Per germline, CDR1 LNHDA and CDR2 SQIVND (reference sequence). The CDR3 extends over 15 amino acids. V was pared by 6 bases and J by 0 bases, with 9 bases between. CDR3 protein: CASRSQGSGANVLTF. Here the CDR3 DNA reads TGTGCCAGTAGATCGCAGGGCTCTGGGGCCAACGTCCTGACTTTC.

V is TRBV6-5 and J is TRBJ1-5, with 8 bases identical to TRBD1. From germline, CDR1 is MNHEY and CDR2 SVGAGI. V shed 5 bases, J shed 4 bases, and the junction held 4 bases outside the gene matches. This CDR3 contains 14 residues. The CDR3 region is CASSKTGGNQPQHF. The CDR3 nucleotides read TGTGCCAGCAGTAAAACAGGGGGGAATCAGCCCCAGCATTTT.

The genes are TRBV28 and TRBJ1-3, with 8 nucleotides matching TRBD1. The CDR3 is made up of 15 amino acids. CDR1 is MDHEN, CDR2 SYDVKM, per germline. V lost 6 bases to trimming and J lost 3 bases; unmatched junction nucleotides: 7. Here the CDR3 reads CASSPGGGFGNTIYF. The CDR3 DNA follows: TGTGCCAGCAGCCCAGGGGGCGGGTTTGGAAACACCATATATTTT.

This rearrangement joins TRBV3-1 (or the pseudogene TRBV3-2) to TRBJ2-7; D is possibly TRBD1 (6 bases). V lost 4 bases and J lost 2, with 9 bases in between. This CDR3 is built from 13 residues. CDR1 is LGHDT, CDR2 YNNKEL, per germline (reference sequence). The CDR3: CASSRRGPYEQYF. CDR3 DNA sequence: TGTGCCAGCAGCCGCAGGGGTCCCTACGAGCAGTACTTC.

This chain connects TRBV10-2 to TRBJ2-5; 7 bases align to TRBD2. The J segment lost 2 bases and the V segment lost 9 bases, leaving 9 bases of the junction unmatched. Germline values: CDR1 WSHSY, CDR2 SAAADI. The CDR3 contains 14 residues. The CDR3 protein is CASAEAGVQETQYF. The CDR3 DNA is TGCGCCAGTGCCGAGGCGGGGGTACAAGAGACCCAGTACTTC.

The gene calls are TRBV15 and TRBJ1-2, with D possibly TRBD1 on 6 matching bases. V was clipped by 0 bases and J by 8 bases, with 13 bases between them. From germline, CDR1 is LNHNV and CDR2 YYDKDF (reference sequence). CDR3 length: 14 amino acids. The CDR3 spells CATSRDRGGQGYTF. The CDR3 DNA is TGTGCCACCAGCAGAGATCGGGGGGGCCAAGGCTACACCTTC.

The gene calls are TRBV20-1 and TRBJ2-7; TRBD2 is a possible D gene (5 bases). Germline values: CDR1 DFQATT, CDR2 SNEGSKA (reference sequence). V was trimmed by 6 bases and J by 9 bases, leaving 12 bases between them. CDR3 length: 10 residues. DNA for the CDR3: TGCAGTGCCGGCGGAGGTGTGCAGTACTTC. It translates to CSAGGGVQYF.

The rearrangement links TRBV6-5 to TRBJ1-4; D remains ambiguous. The CDR3 extends over 15 amino acids. Germline CDR1 is MNHEY and CDR2 is SVGAGI. V was cut by 0 bases and J by 7 bases, with 12 bases left in between. This chain's CDR3 is CASSYSGSQPEKLFF. The CDR3 nucleotides are TGTGCCAGCAGTTACTCCGGGTCTCAACCTGAAAAACTGTTTTTT.

V usage is TRBV4-1 and J usage is TRBJ1-2, with D possibly matching TRBD1 (6 bases). The CDR3 runs to 13 residues. Trimming stripped 9 bases from V and 3 bases from J, with 14 bases between. CDR1 MGHRA and CDR2 YSYEKL come from the germline V gene. In DNA, the CDR3 is TGCGCCAGTAGACAGGCTGGGGACTATGGCTACACCTTC. This translates into CASRQAGDYGYTF.

This chain uses TRBV28 with TRBJ1-5; TRBD1 is a possible D gene (5 bases). The CDR3 is 14 amino acids. V was pared by 4 bases and J by 4 bases, with 11 bases between. Germline loops: CDR1 MDHEN, CDR2 SYDVKM. The CDR3 sequence: CASSSVTGNQPQHF. The CDR3 region has the DNA TGTGCCAGCAGTTCGGTAACAGGAAATCAGCCCCAGCATTTT.

This clone came up a few times. J is TRBJ2-7 and V is TRBV4-1; D ambiguous. Germline CDR1 MGHRA, CDR2 YSYEKL. The length of the CDR3 is 14 residues. Trimming stripped 5 bases from V and 2 bases from J, with 13 bases between. The CDR3 protein is CASSAADSAYEQYF. Written as DNA, the CDR3 is TGCGCCAGCAGCGCCGCCGACTCGGCCTACGAGCAGTACTTC.

This chain joins TRBV5-4 and TRBJ2-3; 11 bases match TRBD2. Germline V gene data show CDR1 as SGHNT and CDR2 as YYREEE (reference sequence). CDR3 length: 15 residues. Germline trimming cut 5 bases from V and 2 bases from J; bases unmatched to any gene: 4. This CDR3 is CASRKLAGDTDTQYF. In DNA, the CDR3 is TGTGCCAGCAGAAAACTAGCGGGGGACACAGATACGCAGTATTTT.

The CDR3 sequence is CASSDRYTEAFF. Written as DNA, the CDR3 is TGTGCCAGCAGCGACAGGTACACTGAAGCTTTCTTT. This rearrangement joins TRBV6-5 to TRBJ1-1; the D gene is possibly TRBD1 (6 bases). The CDR3 sequence is 12 residues long. CDR1 is MNHEY and CDR2 is SVGAGI in the germline V gene. V dropped 6 bases and J dropped 3 bases, with 8 bases sitting between them.

The CDR3 sequence: CASTLRSGLAGDEQYF. The DNA of the CDR3 is TGTGCCAGCACCCTACGGTCGGGACTAGCGGGAGACGAGCAGTACTTC. The V gene is TRBV2, the J gene TRBJ2-7, with 14 bases identical to TRBD2. Trimming took 7 bases from V and 5 from J; bases not matched to a gene: 10. The CDR3 totals 16 residues. Germline CDR1 and CDR2: SNHLY and FYNNEI.

The chain combines TRBV10-1 with TRBJ2-3; D ambiguous. From germline, CDR1 is WNHNN and CDR2 SYGVQD (reference sequence). V was shortened by 1 base and J by 0 bases, with 8 bases between the two germline ends. The CDR3 loop spans 15 amino acids. CDR3 protein: CASSELQTSTDTQYF. The DNA of the CDR3 is TGCGCCAGCAGTGAGTTACAGACGAGCACAGATACGCAGTATTTT.

The V and J genes are TRBV28 and TRBJ1-1; D call uncertain. Germline V gene lookup returns CDR1 MDHEN and CDR2 SYDVKM. The CDR3 totals 13 residues. V shed 8 bases and J shed 2 bases, with 12 bases lying between them. CDR3 region: CASGQGRNTEAFF. CDR3 sequence (DNA): TGTGCCAGCGGTCAAGGGAGAAACACTGAAGCTTTCTTT.

This clone appeared once. A read error may account for a junction end that differs from germline. V usage is TRBV29-1 and J usage is TRBJ2-1; D perhaps matches TRBD1 (5 bases). Germline values: CDR1 SQVTM, CDR2 ANQGSEA. The CDR3 loop spans 11 amino acids. The CDR3 nucleotides are TGTTTAGGGGTCTCCTACAATGAGCAGTTCTTC. Its protein is CLGVSYNEQFF.

This clone was seen only once. The chain combines TRBV11-2 with TRBJ2-2; no clear D gene. The CDR3 totals 13 residues. Trimming removed 4 bases at V and 7 bases at J, with 10 bases between. Per the germline V gene, CDR1 is SGHAT and CDR2 is FQNNGV. The chain's CDR3 is CASSSQVRGELFF. The CDR3 nucleotides are TGTGCCAGCAGCTCCCAGGTCCGCGGGGAGCTGTTTTTT.

For the CDR3, the DNA is TGTGCCTGGAGTATCAGGCAAGGCACAGATACGCAGTATTTT. Protein product: CAWSIRQGTDTQYF. The chain combines TRBV30 with TRBJ2-3; D is uncertain. Deletions cut 2 bases from V and 1 base from J, with 10 bases between. The CDR3 extends over 14 amino acids. Germline V gene sequence: CDR1 GTSNPN, CDR2 SVGIG (reference sequence).

This clone showed up just a few times. This sequence joins TRBV6-5 and TRBJ1-1; D remains ambiguous. Germline V CDR1 and CDR2: MNHEY, SVGAGI. This CDR3 contains 13 residues. V was shortened by 7 bases and J by 1 base, with 10 bases between the two germline ends. Written as DNA, the CDR3 is TGTGCCAGCACGCAGCGGGGGAACACTGAAGCTTTCTTT. As protein: CASTQRGNTEAFF.

The CDR3 protein is CASSGLISLAKNIQYF. CDR3 DNA: TGTGCCAGCAGCGGACTCATTTCTTTAGCCAAAAACATTCAGTACTTC. This chain joins TRBV7-8 and TRBJ2-4; possibly TRBD2 for D (5 bases). The CDR3 is 16 residues long. Trimming left V 5 bases short and J 0 bases short, with 14 bases between. The V gene's germline CDR1 is SGHVS and CDR2 FQNEAQ.